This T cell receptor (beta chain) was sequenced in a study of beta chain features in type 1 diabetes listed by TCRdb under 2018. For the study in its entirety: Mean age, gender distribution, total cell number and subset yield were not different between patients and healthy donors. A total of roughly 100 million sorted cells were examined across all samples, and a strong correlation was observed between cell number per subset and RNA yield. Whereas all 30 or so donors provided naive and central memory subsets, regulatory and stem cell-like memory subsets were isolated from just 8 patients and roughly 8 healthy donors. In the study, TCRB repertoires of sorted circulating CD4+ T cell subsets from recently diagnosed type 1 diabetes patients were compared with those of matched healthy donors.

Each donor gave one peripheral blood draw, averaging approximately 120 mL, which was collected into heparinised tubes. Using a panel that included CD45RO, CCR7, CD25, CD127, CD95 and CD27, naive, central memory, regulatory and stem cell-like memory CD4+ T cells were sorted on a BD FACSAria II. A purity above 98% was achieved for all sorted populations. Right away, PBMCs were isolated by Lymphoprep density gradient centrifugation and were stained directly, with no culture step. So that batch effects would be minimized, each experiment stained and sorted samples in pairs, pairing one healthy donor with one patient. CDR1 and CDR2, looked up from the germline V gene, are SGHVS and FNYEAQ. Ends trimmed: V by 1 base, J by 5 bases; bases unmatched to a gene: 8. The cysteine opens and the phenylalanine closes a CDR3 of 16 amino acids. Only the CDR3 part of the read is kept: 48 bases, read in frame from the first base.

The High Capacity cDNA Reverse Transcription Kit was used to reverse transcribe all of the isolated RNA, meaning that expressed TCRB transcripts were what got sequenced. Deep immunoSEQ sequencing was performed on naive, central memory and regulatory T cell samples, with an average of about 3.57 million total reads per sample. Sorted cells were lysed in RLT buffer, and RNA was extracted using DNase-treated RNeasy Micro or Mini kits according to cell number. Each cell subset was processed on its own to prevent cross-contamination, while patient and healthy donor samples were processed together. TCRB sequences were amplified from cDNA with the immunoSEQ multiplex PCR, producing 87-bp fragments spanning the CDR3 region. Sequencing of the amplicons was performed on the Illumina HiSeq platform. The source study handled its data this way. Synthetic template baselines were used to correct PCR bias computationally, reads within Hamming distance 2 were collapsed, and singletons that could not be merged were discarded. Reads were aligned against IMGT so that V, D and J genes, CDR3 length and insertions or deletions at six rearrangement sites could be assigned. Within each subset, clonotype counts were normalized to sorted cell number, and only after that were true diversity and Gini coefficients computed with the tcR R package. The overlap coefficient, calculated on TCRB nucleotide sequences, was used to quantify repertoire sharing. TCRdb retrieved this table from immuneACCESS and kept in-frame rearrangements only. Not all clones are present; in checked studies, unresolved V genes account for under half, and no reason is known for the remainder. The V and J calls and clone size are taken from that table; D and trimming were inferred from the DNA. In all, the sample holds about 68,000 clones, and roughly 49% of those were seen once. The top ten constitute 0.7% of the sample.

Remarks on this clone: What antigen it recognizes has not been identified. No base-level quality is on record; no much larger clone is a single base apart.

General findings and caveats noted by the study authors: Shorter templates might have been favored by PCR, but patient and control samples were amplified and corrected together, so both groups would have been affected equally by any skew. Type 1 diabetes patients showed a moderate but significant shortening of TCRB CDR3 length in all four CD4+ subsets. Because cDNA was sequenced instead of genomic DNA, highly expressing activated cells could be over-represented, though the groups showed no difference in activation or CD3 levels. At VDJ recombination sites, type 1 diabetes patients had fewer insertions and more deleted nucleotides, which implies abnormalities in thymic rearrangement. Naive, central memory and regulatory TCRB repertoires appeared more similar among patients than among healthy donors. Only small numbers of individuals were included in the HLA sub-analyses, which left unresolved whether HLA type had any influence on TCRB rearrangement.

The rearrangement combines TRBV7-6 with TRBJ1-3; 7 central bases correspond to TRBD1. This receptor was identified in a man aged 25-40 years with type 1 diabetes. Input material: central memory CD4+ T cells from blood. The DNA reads TGTGCCAGCAGCTTAGAGGTTTTGGGACAGCGAAACACCATATATTTT. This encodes CASSLEVLGQRNTIYF.